Below, 24 T cell receptor beta chains from the same sample are listed, as sequenced in a study of cytotoxic CD8 clonotypes in ibrutinib-treated CLL. This table comes from immunoSEQ multiplex PCR, and its TCRdb copy is limited to in-frame clones, with some not included. The top ten hold around 13% of the sample, which has some 43,000 clones, around 73% seen once. The specimen was PBMCs, collected after 12 months of ibrutinib treatment. The receptors were gathered from a human donor with chronic lymphocytic leukemia.

A few counts support this clone. The J gene is TRBJ1-2, the V gene TRBV27, with 9 bases fitting TRBD1. After removal of 5 bases from V and 4 bases from J, the junction contained 5 bases not matched to a gene. Germline lookup yields CDR1 MNHEY and CDR2 SMNVEV (reference sequence). The CDR3 loop spans 14 amino acids. The CDR3 region is CASSPRTGAYGYTF. CDR3 DNA: TGTGCCAGCAGTCCCCGGACAGGGGCCTATGGCTACACCTTC.

The chain recombines TRBV19 with TRBJ1-2, with 8 bases matching TRBD1. Germline assignment: CDR1 LNHDA and CDR2 SQIVND (reference sequence). The V gene end was trimmed by 3 bases and the J gene end by 4 bases; junction bases not matched to a gene: 10. The CDR3 is made up of 16 amino acids. The CDR3 is CASSIPGGGSSYGYTF. CDR3 bases: TGTGCCAGTAGTATCCCAGGGGGCGGCTCTTCCTATGGCTACACCTTC. Together with reference TRBV19 and TRBJ1-2, the CDR3 gives the full variable domain: DGGITQSPKYLFRKEGQNVTLSCEQNLNHDAMYWYRQDPGQGLRLIYYSQIVNDFQKGDIAEGYSVSREKKESFPLTVTSAQKNPTAFYLCASSIPGGGSSYGYTFGSGTRLTVV.

The chain uses TRBV5-6 and TRBJ2-1, with D unclear. Germline CDR1 is SGHDT and CDR2 is YYEEEE. CDR3 length: 14 amino acids. Trimming removed 1 base from V and 8 bases from J, with 13 bases in between. The CDR3 nucleotides read TGTGCCAGCAGCTTGATTGGCCTTACGGATGAGCAGTTCTTC. Protein: CASSLIGLTDEQFF.

The DNA of the CDR3 is TGCGCCAGCAGCCAAGCGTGGGGGGTTCTCTATTCACCCCTCCACTTT. It is translated as CASSQAWGVLYSPLHF. This sequence joins TRBV4-1 and TRBJ1-6, with D tentatively TRBD1 (5 bases). This CDR3 region has 16 residues. The V end lost 1 base, the J end lost 8 bases, and 15 bases lay between the germline ends. Germline CDR1 is MGHRA and CDR2 is YSYEKL.

The rearrangement links TRBV11-2 to TRBJ2-7; either TRBD1 or TRBD2 may fit D (5 bases each). The CDR3 runs to 13 residues. V was clipped by 8 bases and J by 2 bases, with 13 bases between them. Per germline, CDR1 SGHAT and CDR2 FQNNGV. CDR3 bases: TGTGCCAGCGCCGGGACGGCGACCTACGAGCAGTACTTC. As protein: CASAGTATYEQYF.

The chain uses TRBV10-3 and TRBJ1-4, with D tentatively TRBD1 (5 bases). Germline CDR1 is ENHRY and CDR2 is SYGVKD. The CDR3 is 13 amino acids. V was trimmed by 7 bases and J by 8 bases, leaving 14 bases between them. CDR3 in amino acids: CAITRGSGEKLFF. CDR3 DNA sequence: TGTGCCATCACCCGGGGCTCGGGAGAAAAACTGTTTTTT.

J is TRBJ2-5 and V is TRBV18; maybe TRBD1 (6 bases). Germline CDR1 KGHSH, CDR2 LQKENI. This CDR3 comprises 15 residues. Trimming took off 5 bases at V and 1 base at J, with 14 bases between the two ends. CDR3 residues: CASSFEQGTQETQYF. As DNA, the CDR3 is TGTGCCAGCTCATTCGAACAGGGAACCCAAGAGACCCAGTACTTC.

The CDR3 spells CASSLAGDTEAFF. Here the CDR3 DNA reads TGCGCCAGCAGCTTGGCCGGGGATACTGAAGCTTTCTTT. The chain combines TRBV5-1 with TRBJ1-1, with D uncertain. The CDR3 consists of 13 residues. CDR1 is SGHRS and CDR2 is YFSETQ in the germline V gene. V was trimmed by 0 bases and J by 5 bases, leaving 8 bases between them.

The chain combines TRBV11-2 with TRBJ2-2; 8 bases map to TRBD2. The CDR3 extends over 15 amino acids. Germline V gene data show CDR1 as SGHAT and CDR2 as FQNNGV. J was trimmed by 5 bases and V by 1 base; bases with no gene match: 3. DNA of the CDR3: TGTGCCAGCAGCTTAGTACCGGGGGGGACCGGGGAGCTGTTTTTT. As protein: CASSLVPGGTGELFF.

The gene calls are TRBV2 and TRBJ2-1; maybe TRBD2 (6 bases). The CDR3 runs to 14 residues. The germline V and J ends were trimmed by 9 bases and 4 bases, with 16 bases remaining between them. Germline-derived CDR1 and CDR2 are SNHLY and FYNNEI. The CDR3 DNA follows: TGTGCCAGACTCAGGAGGGGCTTATACAATGAGCAGTTCTTC. Its protein is CARLRRGLYNEQFF.

V usage is TRBV15 and J usage is TRBJ1-4; 7 positions match TRBD1. This CDR3 spans 19 amino acids. From germline, CDR1 is LNHNV and CDR2 YYDKDF (reference sequence). With 0 bases clipped from V and 6 bases from J, the junction kept 16 bases outside the gene matches. CDR3 in DNA: TGTGCCACCAGCAGAGATGAACCCGGGACAGTAAGAAGTCATGAAAAACTGTTTTTT. Encoded protein: CATSRDEPGTVRSHEKLFF.

The table lists this clone with a count of one. The chain couples TRBV5-5 to TRBJ1-5; the D gene is possibly TRBD1 (5 bases). Trimming shortened V by 0 bases and J by 2 bases, and 12 bases separated the two germline ends. The CDR3 consists of 16 residues. Germline V gives CDR1 SGHKS, CDR2 YYEKEE (reference sequence). Here the CDR3 DNA reads TGTGCCAGCAGCTTGGCCCCCAGGGAAGGCAATCAGCCCCAGCATTTT. Protein product: CASSLAPREGNQPQHF.

V usage is TRBV5-4 and J usage is TRBJ2-1; D is possibly TRBD1 or TRBD2 (5 bases each). V was shortened by 3 bases and J by 5 bases, with 15 bases between the two germline ends. Germline V lookup: CDR1 SGHNT, CDR2 YYREEE (reference sequence). This CDR3 contains 15 residues. The CDR3 coding sequence is TGTGCCAGCAGCTCCCCGGGACGATCGAACAATGAGCAGTTCTTC. The encoded protein is CASSSPGRSNNEQFF.

The chain is built from TRBV29-1 and TRBJ2-7; 8 positions match TRBD1. Germline trimming cut 3 bases from V and 3 bases from J; bases unmatched to any gene: 7. Germline V gene lookup returns CDR1 SQVTM and CDR2 ANQGSEA. The length of the CDR3 is 14 residues. The CDR3 loop is CSVDIGTGYYEQYF. The CDR3 region has the DNA TGCAGCGTTGATATCGGGACAGGTTACTACGAGCAGTACTTC.

This clone was picked up a small number of times. The J gene is TRBJ1-6, the V gene TRBV30, with 8 bases aligning to TRBD1. There are 15 residues in the CDR3. Losses at the gene ends were 2 bases for V and 2 bases for J; bases not matched to a gene: 2. The V gene's germline CDR1 is GTSNPN and CDR2 SVGIG (reference sequence). As DNA, the CDR3 is TGTGCCTGGAGTTCAGGGGGCCCCTATAATTCACCCCTCCACTTT. Translation gives CAWSSGGPYNSPLHF.

The V and J genes are TRBV6-5 and TRBJ1-4, with TRBD1 matching over 7 bases. Germline lookup yields CDR1 MNHEY and CDR2 SVGAGI. This CDR3 comprises 15 residues. V lost 5 bases and J lost 8; bases outside the gene matches: 11. CDR3 in amino acids: CASSIGRGRYEKLFF. CDR3 bases: TGTGCCAGCAGTATAGGAAGGGGGCGTTACGAAAAACTGTTTTTT.

This chain links TRBV5-1 with TRBJ1-4; TRBD1 matches at 8 bases. The CDR3 loop spans 18 amino acids. Germline CDR1 is SGHRS and CDR2 is YFSETQ. V was clipped by 0 bases and J by 0 bases; unmatched bases: 7. The CDR3 DNA is TGCGCCAGCAGCTTGGTCGCTGGACAGGGTGCAACTAATGAAAAACTGTTTTTT. It is translated as CASSLVAGQGATNEKLFF.

Comment on this clone: Compared with germline, one end of the junction differs, possibly owing to a read error. J is TRBJ2-7 and V is TRBV5-4; 12 bases are shared with TRBD2. Germline values: CDR1 SGHNT, CDR2 YYREEE (reference sequence). The CDR3 sequence is 15 residues long. For the CDR3, the DNA is TGTGCCAGCAGCCGGACTAGCGGGGACTCCTTCGAGCAGTACTTC. Encoded protein: CASSRTSGDSFEQYF.

This chain connects TRBV30 to TRBJ2-7, with TRBD2 as a possible D gene (5 bases). Germline-derived CDR1 and CDR2 are GTSNPN and SVGIG (reference sequence). The CDR3 runs 13 residues. Trimming stripped 4 bases from V and 4 bases from J, with 14 bases between. The CDR3 sequence: CAWTRTGVYEQYF. CDR3 DNA: TGTGCCTGGACTCGAACCGGGGTTTACGAGCAGTACTTC.

This clone was counted between two and nine times. The rearrangement joins TRBV19 to TRBJ1-2; 8 nucleotides match TRBD1. The CDR3 is 17 amino acids. V lost 0 bases and J lost 2; bases outside the gene matches: 8. The germline gives CDR1 LNHDA, CDR2 SQIVND (reference sequence). The CDR3: CASSIDGGTGTNYGYTF. The CDR3 DNA reads as TGTGCCAGTAGTATAGATGGAGGGACAGGCACAAACTATGGCTACACCTTC. The variable domain in full, with the rest retrieved from reference TRBV19 and TRBJ1-2, is DGGITQSPKYLFRKEGQNVTLSCEQNLNHDAMYWYRQDPGQGLRLIYYSQIVNDFQKGDIAEGYSVSREKKESFPLTVTSAQKNPTAFYLCASSIDGGTGTNYGYTFGSGTRLTVV.

The V and J genes are TRBV13 and TRBJ1-2; D may be TRBD1 (6 bases). The germline CDR1 and CDR2 sequences are PRHDT and FYEKMQ (reference sequence). There are 15 residues in the CDR3. V was shortened by 1 base and J by 4 bases, with 13 bases between the two germline ends. The CDR3 loop is CASSLEDSISYGYTF. For the CDR3, the DNA is TGTGCCAGCAGCTTAGAGGACAGCATCTCCTATGGCTACACCTTC.

V is TRBV7-2 and J is TRBJ1-2; D is unresolved. CDR1 and CDR2 (germline): SGHTA, FQGNSA. V lost 2 bases to trimming and J lost 2 bases, with 15 bases between them. The CDR3 is 16 residues long. The CDR3 nucleotides read TGTGCCAGCAGCTTATCTCGGTGGACGGCAAACTATGGCTACACCTTC. It is translated as CASSLSRWTANYGYTF.

The chain joins TRBV6-5 to TRBJ1-1; TRBD1 matches 7 bases. Germline assignment: CDR1 MNHEY and CDR2 SVGAGI. The length of the CDR3 is 14 residues. The V segment lost 5 bases and the J segment 5 bases; nucleotides outside the gene matches: 8. For the CDR3, the DNA is TGTGCCAGCAGTATCCGACAGGGTGGGACTGAAGCTTTCTTT. This gives the protein CASSIRQGGTEAFF.

V is TRBV7-3 and J is TRBJ2-1; D possibly uses TRBD1 or TRBD2 (5 bases each). CDR3 length: 15 residues. V was clipped by 2 bases and J by 6 bases, with 14 bases between them. Germline V gene sequence: CDR1 SGHTA, CDR2 FQGTGA. CDR3 in amino acids: CASSLGDVGLNEQFF. The DNA for the CDR3 is TGTGCCAGCAGCTTAGGGGACGTAGGCCTCAATGAGCAGTTCTTC.